The 31 T cell receptor beta chains listed next were all sequenced from one sample in a study of STAT5B mutations in CD4+ large granular lymphocyte leukemia. Clones were read by immunoSEQ multiplex PCR, and TCRdb kept only the in-frame ones, dropping some. In the table there are just over 40,000 clones, roughly four fifths of which are singletons. Specimen: CD4+ T cells from blood buffy coats. These receptors came from a human donor in good health.

A single count supports this clone. The chain combines TRBV6-6 with TRBJ1-3, with 8 bases matching TRBD1. The CDR3 runs to 14 residues. Germline V gene lookup returns CDR1 MNHNY and CDR2 SVGAGI (reference sequence). V was pared by 4 bases and J by 2 bases, with 1 base of the junction left unmatched. The CDR3 spells CASSLQGAGNTIYF. CDR3 nucleotide sequence: TGTGCCAGCAGTTTACAGGGGGCTGGAAACACCATATATTTT.

The rearrangement joins TRBV28 to TRBJ2-7, with D possibly TRBD2 on 6 matching bases. The CDR3 spans 15 residues. V dropped 6 bases and J dropped 1 base, with 16 bases sitting between them. Germline V lookup: CDR1 MDHEN, CDR2 SYDVKM. In DNA form, the CDR3 reads TGTGCCAGCAGGGGCTCGGGCGGGGTTTCCTACGAGCAGTACTTC. Its translation is CASRGSGGVSYEQYF.

The table lists this clone with a few counts. The V gene is TRBV30, the J gene TRBJ1-2; 7 bases agree with TRBD1. CDR3 size: 14 residues. V was pared by 2 bases and J by 4 bases, with 7 bases of the junction left unmatched. Germline CDR1 reads GTSNPN; CDR2 reads SVGIG (reference sequence). The CDR3 nucleotides read TGTGCCTGGAGTCCTAGGGGGCGAGGCTATGGCTACACCTTC. Translated, it gives CAWSPRGRGYGYTF.

This CDR3 is CASSFTGLARNEQFF. The CDR3 nucleotides are TGTGCCAGCAGCTTTACGGGACTAGCGAGAAATGAGCAGTTCTTC. The chain carries TRBV11-1 and TRBJ2-1; 10 positions match TRBD2. V was pared by 3 bases and J by 7 bases, with 6 bases of the junction left unmatched. CDR1 is SGHAT, CDR2 FQDESV, per germline (reference sequence). The CDR3 contains 15 residues.

J is TRBJ2-7 and V is TRBV30, with 11 bases matching TRBD2. The CDR3 contains 12 residues. Germline V lookup: CDR1 GTSNPN, CDR2 SVGIG (reference sequence). The J segment lost 8 bases and the V segment lost 5 bases, leaving 5 bases of the junction unmatched. The CDR3 DNA reads TGTGCCTGGTGGCTAGCGGGGGGCAAGCAGTACTTC. Translated, it gives CAWWLAGGKQYF.

The rearrangement joins TRBV20-1 to TRBJ2-5; D possibly corresponds to TRBD1 (6 bases). In germline, CDR1 is DFQATT, CDR2 SNEGSKA (reference sequence). The CDR3 loop spans 11 amino acids. The CDR3 nucleotides read TGCATATATCAAAGGGGGGAGACCCAGTACTTC. Translating it yields CIYQRGETQYF.

This clone was recorded only once. The rearrangement links TRBV5-4 to TRBJ1-6, with a possible D match to TRBD1 (5 bases). The CDR3 covers 12 residues. Trimming cost V 4 bases and J 13 bases, with 12 bases left between them. Germline V gene data show CDR1 as SGHNT and CDR2 as YYREEE (reference sequence). CDR3 DNA sequence: TGTGCCAGCAGCCTCCTCGAGGGGCCCCTCCACTTT. It yields the protein CASSLLEGPLHF.

This chain uses TRBV6-6 with TRBJ2-7; tentatively, D is TRBD1 or TRBD2 (6 bases each). Per the germline V gene, CDR1 is MNHNY and CDR2 is SVGAGI (reference sequence). This CDR3 is built from 15 residues. Trimming shortened V by 2 bases and J by 7 bases, and 18 bases separated the two germline ends. The CDR3 DNA reads as TGTGCCAGCAGTTACCCAGGGGTGGAGGGCCCGGAGCAGTACTTC. Translated: CASSYPGVEGPEQYF.

The chain recombines TRBV28 with TRBJ1-2; maybe TRBD1 (6 bases). The CDR3 totals 14 residues. V was pared by 1 base and J by 4 bases, with 10 bases between. Germline V gene sequence: CDR1 MDHEN, CDR2 SYDVKM. This chain's CDR3 is CASSLSVGGYGYTF. CDR3 nucleotide sequence: TGTGCCAGCAGTTTATCAGTAGGGGGCTATGGCTACACCTTC.

V usage is TRBV5-5 and J usage is TRBJ1-3; 8 nucleotides align to TRBD1. The germline CDR1 and CDR2 sequences are SGHKS and YYEKEE (reference sequence). Losses at the gene ends were 10 bases for V and 0 bases for J; bases not matched to a gene: 3. The CDR3 runs to 13 residues. Here the CDR3 DNA reads TGTGCCTCGGGACAGGACTCTGGAAACACCATATATTTT. This encodes CASGQDSGNTIYF.

This chain uses TRBV9 with TRBJ2-5; TRBD2 matches 11 bases. CDR3 length: 15 residues. Germline CDR1 is SGDLS and CDR2 is YYNGEE. V shed 4 bases and J 5 bases; nucleotides not matched to a gene: 7. CDR3 protein: CASSPRSSGRETQYF. In nucleotides, the CDR3 is TGTGCCAGCAGCCCTCGATCTAGCGGGAGGGAGACCCAGTACTTC.

The V and J genes are TRBV19 and TRBJ1-6; no clear D gene. This CDR3 region has 14 residues. Looked up from germline, CDR1 is LNHDA and CDR2 is SQIVND (reference sequence). Deletions cut 5 bases from V and 9 bases from J, with 14 bases between. CDR3 amino acids: CASSFYPKGSPLHF. The CDR3 DNA sequence: TGTGCCAGTAGTTTTTATCCTAAGGGTTCACCCCTCCACTTT.

This chain links TRBV15 with TRBJ2-5; 8 nucleotides agree with TRBD2. This CDR3 comprises 16 residues. Trimming took 0 bases from V and 9 from J; bases not matched to a gene: 12. Germline lookup yields CDR1 LNHNV and CDR2 YYDKDF (reference sequence). CDR3: CATSRDLGAGGRAQYF. Written as DNA, the CDR3 is TGTGCCACCAGCAGAGATTTGGGGGCGGGGGGAAGGGCCCAGTACTTC.

The chain carries TRBV7-3 and TRBJ1-2; no clear D. Germline CDR1 is SGHTA and CDR2 is FQGTGA. V was shortened by 5 bases and J by 6 bases, with 19 bases between the two germline ends. The CDR3 has 15 amino acids. The CDR3 sequence: CASSESGARLDGYTF. Written as DNA, the CDR3 is TGTGCCAGCAGCGAATCGGGAGCCCGCCTTGATGGCTACACCTTC.

V usage is TRBV5-1 and J usage is TRBJ2-5; 12 nucleotides agree with TRBD1. This CDR3 region has 14 residues. Germline CDR1 reads SGHRS; CDR2 reads YFSETQ. The V gene end was trimmed by 4 bases and the J gene end by 5 bases; junction bases not matched to a gene: 3. CDR3 protein: CASSGGQGAETQYF. The CDR3 nucleotides read TGCGCCAGCAGCGGGGGACAGGGGGCCGAGACCCAGTACTTC.

This chain joins TRBV4-2 and TRBJ2-2, with 10 bases matching TRBD2. Germline V gene lookup returns CDR1 LGHNA and CDR2 YNFKEQ. Trimming removed 7 bases from V and 4 bases from J; junction bases left unmatched: 6. This CDR3 is 15 amino acids long. The CDR3 reads CASTISGGGTGELFF. For the CDR3, the DNA is TGTGCCAGCACCATAAGCGGGGGGGGCACCGGGGAGCTGTTTTTT.

The chain combines TRBV5-1 with TRBJ2-3; possibly TRBD1 or TRBD2 for D (5 bases each). CDR1 and CDR2 (germline): SGHRS, YFSETQ. The germline V and J ends were trimmed by 0 bases and 0 bases, with 11 bases remaining between them. CDR3 length: 16 amino acids. CDR3 nucleotides: TGCGCCAGCAGCTTGGGGACCGGGACGAGCACAGATACGCAGTATTTT. Amino acid sequence: CASSLGTGTSTDTQYF.

The chain combines TRBV2 with TRBJ2-7; 11 bases fit TRBD1. Per the germline V gene, CDR1 is SNHLY and CDR2 is FYNNEI. This CDR3 spans 14 amino acids. The J segment lost 4 bases and the V segment lost 3 bases, leaving 2 bases of the junction unmatched. CDR3 amino acids: CASSEGDRGYEQYF. The CDR3 coding sequence is TGTGCCAGCAGTGAGGGGGACAGGGGGTACGAGCAGTACTTC.

The rearrangement links TRBV10-3 to TRBJ2-2; D remains unclear. The germline V and J ends were trimmed by 7 bases and 6 bases, with 12 bases remaining between them. The germline gives CDR1 ENHRY, CDR2 SYGVKD. This CDR3 spans 13 amino acids. CDR3 protein: CAITDAIPGELFF. The CDR3 DNA reads TGTGCCATCACAGACGCGATCCCCGGGGAGCTGTTTTTT.

The chain joins TRBV2 to TRBJ1-2, with TRBD1 identical over 9 bases. This CDR3 spans 14 amino acids. The germline V gene has CDR1 SNHLY and CDR2 FYNNEI. Trimming at V came to 11 bases and at J to 8 bases, leaving 15 bases not matched to a gene. The CDR3 sequence is CAGGSSTGGGGYTF. CDR3 DNA: TGTGCCGGGGGAAGCTCGACAGGGGGAGGCGGCTACACCTTC.

This chain links TRBV19 with TRBJ2-2, with 8 bases that match TRBD1. The CDR3 has 14 residues. With V trimmed by 6 bases and J by 6 bases, 6 bases remained unmatched. Looked up from germline, CDR1 is LNHDA and CDR2 is SQIVND (reference sequence). In nucleotides, the CDR3 is TGTGCCAGTAGCGGACAGGGAGCGGCCGGGGAGCTGTTTTTT. It translates to CASSGQGAAGELFF.

The table lists this clone with a count of one. The V gene is TRBV6-6, the J gene TRBJ1-5; D possibly corresponds to TRBD1 (5 bases). V shed 2 bases and J shed 7 bases, with 9 bases lying between them. The CDR3 length is 13 residues. CDR1 MNHNY and CDR2 SVGAGI come from the germline V gene (reference sequence). In nucleotides, the CDR3 is TGTGCCAGCAGTTACGGGGGAGGGCAGCCCCAGCATTTT. Residues: CASSYGGGQPQHF.

The rearrangement links TRBV6-6 to TRBJ2-2; the match to TRBD1 covers 9 bases. J gave up 7 bases and V 10 bases, and 10 bases lay outside the gene matches. CDR1 and CDR2 from the germline V gene are MNHNY and SVGAGI (reference sequence). The CDR3 contains 14 residues. This CDR3 is CATSGQGPIGELFF. The CDR3 nucleotides read TGTGCCACCTCGGGACAGGGTCCCATCGGGGAGCTGTTTTTT.

This clone has only one observation. The chain carries TRBV4-1 and TRBJ2-1, with TRBD2 matching 7 bases. Germline V gene data show CDR1 as MGHRA and CDR2 as YSYEKL. This CDR3 spans 15 amino acids. V was clipped by 0 bases and J by 4 bases; unmatched bases: 3. The CDR3 DNA reads as TGCGCCAGCAGCCAAGATAAAGCGGGGTACAATGAGCAGTTCTTC. Its protein is CASSQDKAGYNEQFF.

The rearrangement links TRBV5-6 to TRBJ1-2; the match to TRBD1 covers 9 bases. This CDR3 has 14 amino acids. Trimming cost V 5 bases and J 2 bases; bases outside gene matches: 4. Germline values: CDR1 SGHDT, CDR2 YYEEEE. The CDR3 DNA sequence: TGTGCCAGCAGTCCGGACAGGGGCAACTATGGCTACACCTTC. Its protein product is CASSPDRGNYGYTF.

This sequence joins TRBV4-3 and TRBJ1-1; 7 nucleotides agree with TRBD1. The CDR3 extends over 13 amino acids. Germline CDR1 and CDR2: LGHNA and YSLEER. Trimming removed 4 bases from V and 4 bases from J; junction bases left unmatched: 3. The DNA for the CDR3 is TGCGCCAGCAGCCTTACAGGGGCCACTGAAGCTTTCTTT. Its protein is CASSLTGATEAFF.

V usage is TRBV18 and J usage is TRBJ2-3, with D possibly called TRBD1 or TRBD2 (5 bases each). V dropped 2 bases and J dropped 6 bases, with 9 bases sitting between them. CDR1 and CDR2 from the germline V gene are KGHSH and LQKENI. The CDR3 length is 13 residues. CDR3 in DNA: TGTGCCAGCTCACCAGTAGAGGGGGATACGCAGTATTTT. It yields the protein CASSPVEGDTQYF.

This sequence joins TRBV29-1 and TRBJ2-1; 15 bases map to TRBD2. CDR1 is SQVTM, CDR2 ANQGSEA, per germline. With V trimmed by 7 bases and J by 7 bases, 2 bases remained unmatched. CDR3 length: 13 residues. The CDR3 DNA reads as TGCAGCGCCGGACTAGCGGGGGGGAATGAGCAGTTCTTC. Translation: CSAGLAGGNEQFF.

The CDR3, as DNA: TGCGCCAGCAGCCGTGGGGCGGGGGGGGCGAACAATGAGCAGTTCTTC. It translates to CASSRGAGGANNEQFF. The gene calls are TRBV5-1 and TRBJ2-1, with 9 bases fitting TRBD2. V lost 4 bases to trimming and J lost 5 bases; unmatched junction nucleotides: 10. From germline, CDR1 is SGHRS and CDR2 YFSETQ. The CDR3 extends over 16 amino acids. Combining the CDR3 with reference TRBV5-1 and TRBJ2-1 gives the whole variable domain KAGVTQTPRYLIKTRGQQVTLSCSPISGHRSVSWYQQTPGQGLQFLFEYFSETQRNKGNFPGRFSGRQFSNSRSEMNVSTLELGDSALYLCASSRGAGGANNEQFFGPGTRLTVL.

V usage is TRBV25-1 and J usage is TRBJ1-1; 7 positions match TRBD1. The germline gives CDR1 MGHDK, CDR2 SYGVNS. This CDR3 contains 14 residues. V gave up 6 bases and J gave up 0 bases; unmatched junction bases: 4. CDR3 DNA sequence: TGTGCCAGCAGCGTGACAGGGATGAACACTGAAGCTTTCTTT. It codes for CASSVTGMNTEAFF.

This sequence joins TRBV6-1 and TRBJ1-2, with a possible D match to TRBD1 (5 bases). The CDR3 covers 14 residues. Germline V gene sequence: CDR1 MNHNS, CDR2 SASEGT. V dropped 10 bases and J dropped 1 base, with 16 bases sitting between them. CDR3 DNA sequence: TGTGCCATCGCCTCGGGGACCCTTAACTATGGCTACACCTTC. Protein product: CAIASGTLNYGYTF.